This note documents a single T cell receptor beta chain sequence. A deep-level run was used for the assay. Sequencing was performed with immunoSEQ multiplex PCR; in TCRdb, only in-frame clones are kept and a portion is missing. The data hold under 2,000,000 clones, with less than 95% observed a single time. CDR3 size: 15 residues. Trimming shortened V by 1 base and J by 4 bases, and 13 bases separated the two germline ends. CDR1 and CDR2 from the germline V gene are LGHNA and YSLEER. CD45RO-negative, CCR7-selected cells formed the naive CD8 fraction, which excluded terminally differentiated effector memory CD45RA+ cells. These data are taken from a study of shared clonotypes between healthy human individuals.

The rearrangement uses TRBV4-3 and TRBJ1-2, with TRBD1 as a possible D gene (5 bases). The TCR was taken from a man aged 18 to 29 in good health. Sequenced sample: naive CD8+ T cells sorted from blood. The CDR3 sequence is CASSQVSGTFYGYTF. CDR3 in DNA: TGCGCCAGCAGCCAAGTATCAGGGACCTTCTATGGCTACACCTTC.